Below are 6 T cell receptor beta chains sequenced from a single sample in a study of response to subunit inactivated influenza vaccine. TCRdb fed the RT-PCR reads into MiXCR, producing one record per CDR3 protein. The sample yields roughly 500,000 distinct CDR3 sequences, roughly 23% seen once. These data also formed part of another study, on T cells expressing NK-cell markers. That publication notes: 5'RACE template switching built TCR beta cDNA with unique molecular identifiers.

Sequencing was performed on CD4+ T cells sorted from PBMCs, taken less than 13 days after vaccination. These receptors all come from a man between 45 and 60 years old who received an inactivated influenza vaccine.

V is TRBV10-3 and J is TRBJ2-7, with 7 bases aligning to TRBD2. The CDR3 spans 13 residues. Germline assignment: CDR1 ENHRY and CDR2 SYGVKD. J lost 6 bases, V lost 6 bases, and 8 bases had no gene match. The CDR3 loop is CAIRAGTIGEQYF. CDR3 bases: TGTGCCATCAGAGCCGGGACTATAGGCGAGCAGTACTTC.

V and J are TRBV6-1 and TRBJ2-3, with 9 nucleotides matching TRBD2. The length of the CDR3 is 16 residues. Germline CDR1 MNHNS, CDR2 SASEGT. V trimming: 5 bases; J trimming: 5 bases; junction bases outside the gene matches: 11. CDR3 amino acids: CASSPLDSGRGDTQYF. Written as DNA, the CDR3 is TGTGCCAGCAGTCCGCTCGATAGCGGGAGAGGAGATACGCAGTATTTT.

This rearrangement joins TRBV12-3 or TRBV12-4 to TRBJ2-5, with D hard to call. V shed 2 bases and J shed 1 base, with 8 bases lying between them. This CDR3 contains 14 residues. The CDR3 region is CASSLPGFQETQYF. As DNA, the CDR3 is TGTGCCAGCAGTTTACCCGGGTTCCAAGAGACCCAGTACTTC.

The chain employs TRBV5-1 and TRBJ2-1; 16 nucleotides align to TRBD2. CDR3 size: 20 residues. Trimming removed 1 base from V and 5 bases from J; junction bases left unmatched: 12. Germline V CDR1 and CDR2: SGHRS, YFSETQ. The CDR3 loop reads CASSLTTGTSGGAFDNEQFF. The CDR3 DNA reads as TGCGCCAGCAGCTTGACCACCGGGACTAGCGGGGGGGCCTTTGACAATGAGCAGTTCTTC. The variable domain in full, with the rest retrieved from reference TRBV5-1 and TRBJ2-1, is KAGVTQTPRYLIKTRGQQVTLSCSPISGHRSVSWYQQTPGQGLQFLFEYFSETQRNKGNFPGRFSGRQFSNSRSEMNVSTLELGDSALYLCASSLTTGTSGGAFDNEQFFGPGTRLTVL.

CDR3 amino acids: CSAGVASGKVEQFF. The CDR3 DNA reads as TGCAGCGCTGGGGTTGCTAGCGGGAAGGTTGAGCAGTTCTTC. The chain employs TRBV29-1 and TRBJ2-1; 9 bases align to TRBD2. The V gene's germline CDR1 is SQVTM and CDR2 ANQGSEA. V lost 7 bases to trimming and J lost 9 bases; unmatched junction nucleotides: 13. This CDR3 is built from 14 residues.

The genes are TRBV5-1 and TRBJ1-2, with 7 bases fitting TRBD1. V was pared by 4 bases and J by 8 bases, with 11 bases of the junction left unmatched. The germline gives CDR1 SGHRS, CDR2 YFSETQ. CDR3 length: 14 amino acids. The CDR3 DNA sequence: TGCGCCAGCAGCGCCCGGGACAGAATTATGGGCTACACCTTC. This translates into CASSARDRIMGYTF.